This TCR beta chain was sequenced during a study of identical twins. This CDR3 contains 14 residues. Germline V gene data show CDR1 as SGHRS and CDR2 as YFSETQ. V lost 2 bases and J lost 3, with 9 bases in between. This clonotype came up many times. Its antigen is not identified. Findings and limits, study-wide: Zero-insertion results could be subject to partial confounding by invariant MAIT and iNKT cells.

TCRdb used MiXCR to reprocess the 5' RACE reads, holding one entry per CDR3 protein. The data hold approximately 670,000 distinct CDR3 sequences, with 5.5% to 6.5% observed a single time. The clonotype comes from a man between 18 and 35 years old in good health. The specimen sequenced was naive T cells sorted from blood. The chain recombines TRBV5-1 with TRBJ2-1; D is perhaps TRBD1 (5 bases). The CDR3 sequence is CASSLGADYNEQFF. The CDR3 nucleotides are TGCGCCAGCAGCTTAGGGGCAGACTACAATGAGCAGTTCTTC.